The present TCR beta chain was sequenced within a study of CD8 T cells in Susac syndrome. RNA in amounts of roughly 0.5 to 1 ug was reverse transcribed with random hexamers. TCRdb passed the immunoSEQ multiplex PCR reads through MiXCR, listing each CDR3 protein once. The sample contains tens of thousands of distinct CDR3 sequences, roughly 92% of which appear only once. This CDR3 has 13 amino acids. Trimming pared 0 bases from V and 6 bases from J, leaving 9 bases between. The V gene's germline CDR1 is SGHRS and CDR2 YFSETQ. Input material: CD8+ T cells from PBMCs. This clonotype was obtained from a human donor with Susac syndrome. The chain carries TRBV5-1 and TRBJ1-2; D is possibly TRBD1 (6 bases). CDR3: CASSLAGEDGYTF. The CDR3 DNA is TGCGCCAGCAGCTTGGCAGGGGAAGATGGCTACACCTTC.